A single sample gave rise to the 18 T cell receptor beta chains below, sequenced in a study of monozygotic twins with inflammatory bowel disease. TCRdb re-called the 5' RACE reads and gives one entry per CDR3 protein, without DNA. The sample has nearly 450,000 distinct CDR3 sequences. Material for sequencing was blood. The receptor set was obtained from a human donor with ulcerative colitis or Crohn's disease, or a healthy co-twin of an affected twin (not recorded which).

This chain links TRBV7-2 with TRBJ2-7. The CDR3 has 13 residues. The germline CDR1 and CDR2 sequences are SGHTA and FQGNSA. The chain's CDR3 is CASSLGHRYEQYF.

The chain recombines TRBV15 with TRBJ2-7; TCRdb reports TRBD2, a call that lacks DNA to check it against. This CDR3 region has 16 residues. CDR1 and CDR2 from the germline V gene are LNHNV and YYDKDF (reference sequence). CDR3 amino acids: CATSREVGLASHEQYF.

This chain connects TRBV6-1 to TRBJ1-2. From germline, CDR1 is MNHNS and CDR2 SASEGT. CDR3 length equals 15 residues. The CDR3 spells CASSPLVSSPYGYTF.

This rearrangement joins TRBV5-1 to TRBJ2-5; TCRdb gives TRBD1 as the D gene, but with no DNA this cannot be confirmed. The CDR3 length is 16 residues. The germline CDR1 and CDR2 sequences are SGHRS and YFSETQ. CDR3: CASSGGLWGIGETQYF. Looking up the rest from reference TRBV5-1 and TRBJ2-5 gives the full variable domain: KAGVTQTPRYLIKTRGQQVTLSCSPISGHRSVSWYQQTPGQGLQFLFEYFSETQRNKGNFPGRFSGRQFSNSRSEMNVSTLELGDSALYLCASSGGLWGIGETQYFGPGTRLLVL.

The chain uses TRBV10-3 and TRBJ2-7; TCRdb picks TRBD2, but there is no DNA to check that call. The germline CDR1 and CDR2 sequences are ENHRY and SYGVKD. This CDR3 contains 16 residues. CDR3 residues: CAISESAGGPFDEQYF.

V gene TRBV5-6 combines with J gene TRBJ2-7; TCRdb proposes TRBD1, but this gene call is untestable without DNA. The CDR3 sequence is 13 residues long. Germline CDR1 is SGHDT and CDR2 is YYEEEE. Here the CDR3 reads CASSLPGEYKQYF.

V is TRBV5-5 and J is TRBJ2-7; TCRdb calls TRBD1, which cannot be checked without DNA. CDR3 length: 14 residues. The germline V gene has CDR1 SGHKS and CDR2 YYEKEE (reference sequence). This CDR3 reads CASSPDSLSYEQYF.

The V call is TRBV20-1, the J call TRBJ1-2; TCRdb's D call of TRBD1 is untestable without DNA. The CDR3 consists of 13 residues. Germline assignment: CDR1 DFQATT and CDR2 SNEGSKA (reference sequence). The CDR3 sequence: CSARGGEVLGYTF.

The V gene is TRBV9, the J gene TRBJ1-1; TCRdb indicates TRBD1, and absent DNA this call remains unverified. This CDR3 contains 17 residues. CDR1 and CDR2 (germline): SGDLS, YYNGEE. The CDR3 sequence: CASSAPQGRGDNTEAFF.

V is TRBV5-1 and J is TRBJ2-1. The CDR3 spans 11 residues. The germline CDR1 and CDR2 sequences are SGHRS and YFSETQ. The CDR3 sequence is CASSLAGRQFF.

The rearrangement uses TRBV7-9 and TRBJ2-5; the TCRdb D gene call, TRBD1, has no DNA to confirm it. Germline CDR1 is SEHNR and CDR2 is FQNEAQ (reference sequence). The CDR3 is 14 residues long. CDR3 residues: CASSLGAPRETQYF.

V usage is TRBV15 and J usage is TRBJ2-7. The germline CDR1 and CDR2 sequences are LNHNV and YYDKDF (reference sequence). The length of the CDR3 is 12 residues. CDR3 region: CATSRDRSEQYF.

The rearrangement links TRBV16 to TRBJ2-1. Per germline, CDR1 KGHSY and CDR2 FQNENV. The CDR3 runs 11 residues. CDR3 region: CASSQLVEQFF.

The chain combines TRBV20-1 with TRBJ2-3; TCRdb's D gene call, TRBD2, goes unchecked for lack of DNA. The V gene's germline CDR1 is DFQATT and CDR2 SNEGSKA (reference sequence). The CDR3 length is 13 residues. CDR3 protein: CSAREESGNTQYF.

The chain carries TRBV6-5 and TRBJ2-7; absent DNA, TCRdb's TRBD2 call cannot be checked. Germline assignment: CDR1 MNHEY and CDR2 SVGAGI. The CDR3 sequence is 16 residues long. This chain's CDR3 is CASSNQGLAGNYEQYF.

The chain joins TRBV27 to TRBJ2-1; TCRdb selects TRBD1, and the lack of DNA leaves this call unchecked. Germline values: CDR1 MNHEY, CDR2 SMNVEV (reference sequence). This CDR3 comprises 16 residues. The CDR3 spells CASSLTGSLSYNEQFF.

The rearrangement joins TRBV7-3 to TRBJ2-1. The CDR3 covers 16 residues. CDR1 is SGHTA and CDR2 is FQGTGA in the germline V gene. Here the CDR3 reads CASSAKTGGVYNEQFF.

The chain combines TRBV30 with TRBJ2-7; no DNA is available, so the TRBD1 call from TCRdb remains unchecked. The germline V gene encodes CDR1 GTSNPN and CDR2 SVGIG (reference sequence). The CDR3 length is 15 residues. CDR3 sequence reads: CAWAGAGVHSYEQYF.